This T cell receptor (beta chain) is drawn from a study of blood T cell repertoires in COVID-19. Study-wide background: COVID-19 samples from acute and convalescent phases originated in the United States, Italy and Spain. Nucleic acid was either cDNA or gDNA, and it came from T cells, B-cell-depleted T cells, or PBMCs.

This CDR3 comprises 12 residues. The germline V gene has CDR1 SGHDT and CDR2 YYEEEE. V lost 0 bases, J lost 5 bases, and 6 bases lay in between. Per the original methods: For nucleated cells, counts were estimated from reference gene primer amplification. Produced via immunoSEQ multiplex PCR; TCRdb's table is partial and in-frame only. That table is the source of V, J and clone size, and D and trimming were worked out from the DNA. The table records about 80,000 clones, over 70% of them present only once. The clonotype originates from a human donor in a cohort sampled during active COVID-19. Specimen: peripheral blood. The rearrangement uses TRBV5-6 and TRBJ2-7; no definite D call. This CDR3 reads CASSLGAHEQYV. In nucleotides, the CDR3 is TGTGCCAGCAGCTTGGGGGCTCACGAGCAGTACGTC.